This TCR beta chain was documented in a study of spatial heterogeneity in lung cancer. The time point denotes: blood at routine non-recurrence follow-up after resection. Whole RNA, which was extracted from tumor, nontumor lung tissue or frozen PBMC, was sequenced without any cell sorting. TCRdb itself ran the 5' RACE reads through MiXCR, one entry per CDR3 protein. The sample carries fewer than 60,000 distinct CDR3 sequences, 7.4% recorded once. This clonotype has a count of ten or more. V lost 5 bases, J lost 7 bases, and 17 bases lay in between. The germline gives CDR1 SEHNR, CDR2 FQNEAQ (reference sequence). The CDR3 extends over 14 amino acids.

Specimen: PBMCs, collected at follow-up. The chain employs TRBV7-9 and TRBJ2-5; TRBD2 is a possible D gene (6 bases). The TCR comes from a female donor with early-stage non-small cell lung cancer. This CDR3 is CASSPVGGAATQYF. CDR3 sequence (DNA): TGTGCCAGCAGCCCCGTGGGAGGAGCGGCGACCCAGTACTTC.